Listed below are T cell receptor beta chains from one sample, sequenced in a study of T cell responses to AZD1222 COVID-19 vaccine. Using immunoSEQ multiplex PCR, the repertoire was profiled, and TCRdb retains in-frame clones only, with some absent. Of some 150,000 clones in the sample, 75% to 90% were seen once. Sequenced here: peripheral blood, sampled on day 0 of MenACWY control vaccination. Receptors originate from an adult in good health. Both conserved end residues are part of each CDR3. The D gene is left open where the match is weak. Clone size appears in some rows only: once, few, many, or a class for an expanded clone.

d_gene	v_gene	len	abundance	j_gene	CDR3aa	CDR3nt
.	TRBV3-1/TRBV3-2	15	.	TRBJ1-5	CASSQGDLNASPQHF	TGTGCCAGCAGCCAAGGGGACCTCAACGCGTCGCCCCAGCATTTT
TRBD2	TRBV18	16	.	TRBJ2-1	CASSPLAGEAQREQFF	TGTGCCAGCTCACCACTAGCGGGGGAAGCCCAAAGGGAGCAGTTCTTC
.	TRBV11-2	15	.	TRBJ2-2	CASSPAVGNTGELFF	TGTGCCAGCAGCCCCGCCGTCGGGAACACCGGGGAGCTGTTTTTT
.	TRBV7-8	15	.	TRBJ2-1	CASSLDRRAYNEQFF	TGTGCCAGCAGCTTGGACCGGAGAGCTTACAATGAGCAGTTCTTC
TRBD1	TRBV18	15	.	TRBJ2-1	CASSPGGRSYNEQFF	TGTGCCAGCTCCCCAGGGGGAAGGTCCTACAATGAGCAGTTCTTC
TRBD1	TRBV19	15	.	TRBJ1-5	CATHFGTVSNQPQHF	TGTGCCACCCACTTTGGGACAGTGAGCAATCAGCCCCAGCATTTT
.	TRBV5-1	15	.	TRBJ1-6	CASSSHPSSNSPLHF	TGCGCCAGCAGCTCGCACCCCTCTTCAAATTCACCCCTCCACTTT
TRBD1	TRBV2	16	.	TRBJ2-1	CASSDPPTGGFNEQFF	TGTGCCAGCAGTGACCCCCCGACAGGGGGTTTCAATGAGCAGTTCTTC
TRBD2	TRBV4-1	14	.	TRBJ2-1	CASSHRLAGTEQFF	TGCGCCAGCAGCCACCGACTAGCGGGGACTGAGCAGTTCTTC
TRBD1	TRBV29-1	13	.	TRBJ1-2	CSVLTGDNYGYTF	TGCAGCGTTCTGACAGGGGATAACTATGGCTACACCTTC
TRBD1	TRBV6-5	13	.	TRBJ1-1	CASILTGFTEAFF	TGTGCCAGCATTCTGACAGGGTTCACTGAAGCTTTCTTT
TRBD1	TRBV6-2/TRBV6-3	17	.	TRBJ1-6	CASSYTRQGSYNSPLHF	TGTGCCAGCAGTTACACCCGACAGGGGTCCTATAATTCACCCCTCCACTTT
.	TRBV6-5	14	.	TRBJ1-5	CASSDRRGNQPQHF	TGTGCCAGCAGCGACAGGAGGGGGAATCAGCCCCAGCATTTT
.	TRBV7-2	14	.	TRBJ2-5	CASRYLLGGGTQYF	TGTGCCAGCAGATATCTCCTGGGGGGAGGGACCCAGTACTTC
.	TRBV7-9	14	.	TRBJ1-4	CASSLEVRREKLFF	TGTGCCAGCAGCTTAGAGGTCCGCAGAGAAAAACTGTTTTTT
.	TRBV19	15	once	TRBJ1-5	CASSAQRGSNQPQHF	TGTGCCAGTAGTGCCCAGCGCGGTAGCAATCAGCCCCAGCATTTT
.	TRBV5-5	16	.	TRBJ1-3	CASSLGLQVYGNTIYF	TGTGCCAGCAGCTTGGGCTTGCAGGTATATGGAAACACCATATATTTT
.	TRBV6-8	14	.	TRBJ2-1	CASSYGTKHNEQFF	TGTGCCAGCAGTTACGGGACCAAGCACAATGAGCAGTTCTTC
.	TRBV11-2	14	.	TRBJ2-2	CASSPGVNTGELFF	TGTGCCAGCAGCCCCGGAGTGAACACCGGGGAGCTGTTTTTT
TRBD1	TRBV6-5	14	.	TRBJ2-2	CASRADRATGELFF	TGTGCCAGCAGGGCGGACAGGGCGACCGGGGAGCTGTTTTTT
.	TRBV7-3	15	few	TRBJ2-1	CASSLIGLSYNEQFF	TGTGCCAGCAGCTTAATAGGTCTCTCCTACAATGAGCAGTTCTTC
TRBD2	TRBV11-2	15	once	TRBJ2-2	CASSPAGGASGELFF	TGTGCCAGCAGCCCAGCGGGGGGGGCGTCCGGGGAGCTGTTTTTT
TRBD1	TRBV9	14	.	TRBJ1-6	CASSTDRDNSPLHF	TGTGCCAGCAGCACGGACAGGGACAATTCACCCCTCCACTTT
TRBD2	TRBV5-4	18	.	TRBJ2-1	CASSLGGSGGASYNEQFF	TGTGCCAGCAGCTTGGGAGGTAGCGGGGGGGCGTCCTACAATGAGCAGTTCTTC
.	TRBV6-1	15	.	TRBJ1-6	CASSKGGAETSPLHF	TGTGCCAGCAGCAAGGGGGGAGCTGAAACTTCACCCCTCCACTTT
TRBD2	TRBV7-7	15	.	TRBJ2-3	CASSHSTSGTDTQYF	TGTGCCAGCAGCCACTCGACTAGCGGCACAGATACGCAGTATTTT
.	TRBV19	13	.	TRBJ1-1	CASSIGHNTEAFF	TGTGCCAGTAGTATTGGGCATAACACTGAAGCTTTCTTT
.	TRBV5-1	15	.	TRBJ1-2	CASSLPGTGDYGYTF	TGCGCCAGCAGCCTTCCGGGGACGGGAGACTATGGCTACACCTTC
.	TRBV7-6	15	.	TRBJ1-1	CASSPSTRGNTEAFF	TGTGCCAGCAGCCCGTCTACCAGGGGGAACACTGAAGCTTTCTTT
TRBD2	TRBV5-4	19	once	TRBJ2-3	CASSLGLAGGPGATDTQYF	TGTGCCAGCAGCTTGGGGCTAGCGGGGGGGCCAGGGGCAACAGATACGCAGTATTTT
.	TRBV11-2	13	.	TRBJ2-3	CASSFGHTDTQYF	TGTGCCAGCAGCTTTGGCCACACAGATACGCAGTATTTT
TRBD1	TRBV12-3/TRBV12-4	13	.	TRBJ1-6	CASRSTGDSPLHF	TGTGCCAGCAGATCCACAGGGGATTCACCCCTCCACTTT
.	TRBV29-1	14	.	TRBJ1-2	CSVELQEVNYGYTF	TGCAGCGTTGAGTTACAGGAAGTCAACTATGGCTACACCTTC
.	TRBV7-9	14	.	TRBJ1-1	CASSLEISGFEAFF	TGTGCCAGCAGCTTAGAAATCTCAGGCTTTGAAGCTTTCTTT
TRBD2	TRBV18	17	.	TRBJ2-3	CASSPSGLAGWSDTQYF	TGTGCCAGCTCACCTTCCGGACTAGCGGGGTGGTCAGATACGCAGTATTTT
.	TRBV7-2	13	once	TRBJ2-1	CASSLTRGDEQFF	TGTGCCAGCAGCTTAACCAGGGGAGATGAGCAGTTCTTC
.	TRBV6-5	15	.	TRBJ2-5	CASRPLRDPQETQYF	TGTGCCAGCAGGCCGCTGAGGGACCCACAAGAGACCCAGTACTTC
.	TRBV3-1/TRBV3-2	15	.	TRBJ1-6	CASSQDAGVDSPLHF	TGTGCCAGCAGCCAAGACGCAGGGGTGGATTCACCCCTCCACTTT
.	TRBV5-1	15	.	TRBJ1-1	CASSPQGSGDTEAFF	TGCGCCAGCAGCCCGCAGGGATCGGGTGACACTGAAGCTTTCTTT
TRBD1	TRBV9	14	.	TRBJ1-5	CASSAGTANQPQHF	TGTGCCAGCAGCGCCGGGACAGCTAATCAGCCCCAGCATTTT
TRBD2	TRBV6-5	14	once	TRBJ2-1	CASRTSGGRNEQFF	TGTGCCAGCAGGACTAGCGGGGGGCGGAATGAGCAGTTCTTC
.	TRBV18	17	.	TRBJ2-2	CASSPNLGGTRTGELFF	TGTGCCAGCTCGCCCAACCTCGGCGGGACAAGGACCGGGGAGCTGTTTTTT